The 7 T cell receptor beta chains in this list originate from one sample, sequenced in a study of T cell clonality in common variable immunodeficiency. The study's findings and limits: In common variable immunodeficiency, TCR beta chains reportedly carried fewer deletions and N-nucleotide insertions.

TCRdb's copy holds only in-frame clones and misses some; the assay was immunoSEQ multiplex PCR. In total the sample includes about 25,000 clones, none of them seen once. Their recognized antigens are unknown. The specimen was peripheral blood mononuclear cells. These receptors came from a human donor with common variable immunodeficiency.

This clone was detected ten times or more. Read coverage stops 3 residues before the CDR3 terminus; the germline J gene supplies the remainder. V gene TRBV7-2 combines with J gene TRBJ2-1, with D tentatively TRBD2 (6 bases). Germline CDR1 SGHTA, CDR2 FQGNSA. The CDR3 spans 14 residues. Trimming removed 7 bases at V and 1 base at J, with 11 bases between. The CDR3 loop is CASIGLLSYNEQFF. The DNA read from the CDR3 is TGTGCCAGCATCGGACTATTATCCTACAATGAG.

Ten or more counts support this clone. The read ends 3 residues shy of where the CDR3 ends; the end is completed using the germline J gene. J is TRBJ1-1 and V is TRBV10-3; no reliable D call. The CDR3 runs to 14 residues. Per the germline V gene, CDR1 is ENHRY and CDR2 is SYGVKD. Trimming shortened V by 6 bases and J by 4 bases, and 15 bases separated the two germline ends. The CDR3 loop reads CAISPLAGGTEAFF. The CDR3 DNA, read in part, is TGTGCCATCAGCCCCTTGGCGGGAGGCACTGAA.

This clone was observed a few times. The DNA ends 3 residues before the CDR3 does, and the rest of the CDR3 is filled in from the germline J gene. The rearrangement uses TRBV30 and TRBJ1-1, with D possibly TRBD1 on 5 matching bases. V lost 2 bases and J 0 bases, leaving 19 bases between the germline ends. CDR3 size: 17 residues. Germline V lookup: CDR1 GTSNPN, CDR2 SVGIG (reference sequence). The sequenced part of the CDR3 DNA is TGTGCCTGGAGTCCTAATCGATACAGGACATTGAACACTGAA. It yields the protein CAWSPNRYRTLNTE. The full CDR3 is CAWSPNRYRTLNTEAFF.

This clone occurred a few times. The sample holds other DNA sequences that translate to the same CDR3. The CDR3 protein is CASSASQGSPLHF. The CDR3 DNA, read in part, is TGTGCCAGCAGTGCCTCTCAGGGTTCACCC. This chain joins TRBV6-1 and TRBJ1-6, with a possible D match to TRBD1 (5 bases). The sequenced fragment ends 3 residues before the CDR3 boundary, so the rest is inferred from the germline J gene. V was shortened by 4 bases and J by 9 bases, with 10 bases between the two germline ends. This CDR3 spans 13 amino acids. The germline gives CDR1 MNHNS, CDR2 SASEGT.

A remark on this clone: The read is 3 residues too short to cover the CDR3 end, so that end is filled in from the germline J gene. The chain carries TRBV7-3 and TRBJ2-1; 9 bases agree with TRBD1. V shed 4 bases and J 7 bases; nucleotides not matched to a gene: 11. CDR1 and CDR2 from the germline V gene are SGHTA and FQGTGA. This CDR3 is 16 amino acids long. The CDR3 reads CASSSLPGQGMNEQFF. Partial CDR3 DNA: TGTGCCAGCAGCTCCCTCCCGGGACAGGGCATGAATGAG.

As concerns this clone: The read stops 3 residues short of the end of the CDR3; the missing end is completed from the germline J gene. V and J are TRBV5-1 and TRBJ2-1; 7 bases are a match to TRBD2. The trim removed 5 bases at V and 1 base at J, leaving 3 bases unmatched. CDR1 and CDR2 (germline): SGHRS, YFSETQ. The CDR3 loop spans 14 amino acids. The CDR3 DNA, read in part, is TGCGCCAGCAGGGGGGGAGGGTCCTACAATGAG. This codes for CASRGGGSYNE. The full CDR3 reads CASRGGGSYNEQFF.

The CDR3 sequence: CASSLADRVENYGYTF. Partial CDR3 DNA: TGTGCCAGCTCACTCGCAGACAGGGTTGAAAACTATGGC. The chain links TRBV18 to TRBJ1-2, with 7 positions matching TRBD1. The CDR3 is cut off 3 residues early in the read; its end comes from the germline J gene. The V segment lost 4 bases and the J segment 2 bases; nucleotides outside the gene matches: 10. This CDR3 has 16 amino acids. Germline V gene lookup returns CDR1 KGHSH and CDR2 LQKENI.